This paragraph covers one T cell receptor (beta chain) sequence. The PCR used 60 V beta and 13 J beta primers. The data were produced by immunoSEQ multiplex PCR, yet TCRdb's version contains in-frame clones alone and is incomplete. The sample lists some 78,000 clones; around 85% were seen once. This CDR3 has 16 amino acids. V shed 0 bases, J shed 1 base, and the junction held 4 bases outside the gene matches. Germline V gene lookup returns CDR1 MRHNA and CDR2 SNTAGT. This sample's time point: after dendritic cell vaccination, including at tumor progression/relapse. These data are taken from a study of glioma-infiltrating T cells after dendritic cell vaccination.

This TCR came from a human donor with glioblastoma. The chain carries TRBV6-4 and TRBJ2-3; TRBD1 matches 7 bases. This material consisted of blood, taken after dendritic cell vaccination. The CDR3 DNA sequence: TGTGCCAGCAGTGACTCCTACAGGGGCGGCACAGATACGCAGTATTTT. Protein sequence: CASSDSYRGGTDTQYF.